This T cell receptor (beta chain) was sequenced for a study of CD8+CD57+ T cells in acquired aplastic anemia. Looking at the study overall: An average of approximately 3.2 ug of DNA was obtained from sorted CD4+ and CD8+ cells.

The use of genomic DNA as template underpinned the TCR beta VDJ and CDR3 profiling. From the reads, TCRdb called clonotypes with MiXCR, one entry per CDR3 protein. The sample shows about 470,000 distinct CDR3 sequences, around 30% of them seen only once. This clonotype was seen at least ten times. Antigen unknown. Selection for sequencing was limited to patients who had shown CD8+CD57+ cell expansion by flow cytometry. Receipt of therapy had not occurred in any patient by the time of blood sampling. Germline CDR1 SGHRS, CDR2 YFSETQ. V shed 5 bases, J shed 6 bases, and the junction held 4 bases outside the gene matches. There are 13 residues in the CDR3. Broader study findings: No significant difference in CD8+ Simpson's diversity was found between patients and controls.

This sequence joins TRBV5-1 and TRBJ1-2; 10 nucleotides line up with TRBD1. The clonotype originates from a human donor with aplastic anemia. The material sequenced was sorted CD4+, CD8+, or CD8+CD57+ T cells (not recorded which) from PBMCs. This CDR3 is CASSLGTGDGYTF. CDR3 nucleotide sequence: TGCGCCAGCAGTCTCGGGACAGGGGATGGCTACACCTTC. The complete variable domain, with remaining parts taken from reference TRBV5-1 and TRBJ1-2, reads KAGVTQTPRYLIKTRGQQVTLSCSPISGHRSVSWYQQTPGQGLQFLFEYFSETQRNKGNFPGRFSGRQFSNSRSEMNVSTLELGDSALYLCASSLGTGDGYTFGSGTRLTVV.